This entry is about one TCR beta chain. Its specificity is not known. This entry comes from a study of somatic mutations in cytotoxic T cells in rheumatoid arthritis. Germline V gene sequence: CDR1 SGHVT, CDR2 SQSDAQ. The V end lost 7 bases, the J end lost 13 bases, and 19 bases lay between the germline ends. This CDR3 has 13 residues. Broader study findings: The clonality of CD8+ T cells was not significantly different between rheumatoid arthritis patients and age-matched healthy controls.

The table came from immunoSEQ multiplex PCR; TCRdb's copy has only in-frame clones and leaves some out. The sample lists approximately 13,000 clones, around four fifths seen once, with 15% to 20% in the top ten. The sequence came from an adult with rheumatoid arthritis. This chain connects TRBV7-4 to TRBJ1-4; weak D call: TRBD1 (5 bases). Source material: CD8+ T cells sorted from blood. The CDR3 here is CASTLGRAQRLFF. Written as DNA, the CDR3 is TGTGCCAGCACCCTGGGACGGGCGCAACGACTGTTTTTT. Full variable domain (rest looked up from reference TRBV7-4 and TRBJ1-4): GAGVSQSPRYKVAKRGRDVALRCDSISGHVTLYWYRQTLGQGSEVLTYSQSDAQRDKSGRPSGRFSAERPERSVSTLKIQRTEQGDSAVYLCASTLGRAQRLFFGSGTQLSVL.